A single sample gave rise to the 28 T cell receptor beta chains below, sequenced in a study of shared clonotypes between healthy human individuals. Clones were sequenced by immunoSEQ multiplex PCR, and TCRdb holds only the in-frame ones, with some missing. The table lists 650,000 to 700,000 clones, around 91% of them singletons, with more than 30% in the top ten. The specimen sequenced was memory CD8+ T cells from PBMCs. As for subset: CD45RO+ cells pooled with CCR7-negative TemRA cells. These receptors originate from a young man in good health. Some clones in this sample may be carry-over from other donors' samples.

This chain connects TRBV6-1 to TRBJ2-4, with no clear D. CDR3 length equals 18 residues. Germline lookup yields CDR1 MNHNS and CDR2 SASEGT. Deletions cut 6 bases from V and 1 base from J, with 22 bases between. In DNA form, the CDR3 reads TGTGCCAGCAGGGAATCCGGACGATTAGGAACGGCCAAAAACATTCAGTACTTC. Translation gives CASRESGRLGTAKNIQYF.

V gene TRBV6-5 combines with J gene TRBJ2-7, with 11 bases fitting TRBD2. The germline CDR1 and CDR2 sequences are MNHEY and SVGAGI. CDR3 length: 15 amino acids. The V and J ends lost 6 bases and 3 bases, in that order; junction bases with no gene match: 7. CDR3 coding DNA: TGTGCCAGCAGCCTACTAGCGGGAGAGTTCTACGAGCAGTACTTC. Its protein product is CASSLLAGEFYEQYF.

The chain has TRBV28 and TRBJ1-4, with D perhaps matching TRBD1 (5 bases). Per germline, CDR1 MDHEN and CDR2 SYDVKM. V was pared by 1 base and J by 5 bases, with 8 bases between. CDR3 length equals 14 residues. This CDR3 reads CASSLLWGNEKLFF. The CDR3 DNA follows: TGTGCCAGCAGTTTATTATGGGGGAATGAAAAACTGTTTTTT.

The chain employs TRBV5-8 and TRBJ2-1; D is unclear. The CDR3 loop spans 15 amino acids. V was cut by 5 bases and J by 4 bases, with 16 bases left in between. Germline V CDR1 and CDR2: SGHTS, YDEGEE. For the CDR3, the DNA is TGTGCCAGCAGGCCACCGGGTCTTATTTACAATGAGCAGTTCTTC. Translated: CASRPPGLIYNEQFF.

This clone occurred a few times. The CDR3 nucleotides read TGTGCCTGGAGTGGGGGGACAGGGACAAATGAGCAGTTCTTC. It encodes CAWSGGTGTNEQFF. The gene calls are TRBV30 and TRBJ2-1; the match to TRBD1 covers 9 bases. The CDR3 is 14 amino acids. Germline V lookup: CDR1 GTSNPN, CDR2 SVGIG (reference sequence). The junction had 5 bases not matched to a gene; V was cut back by 1 base and J by 7 bases.

The chain's CDR3 is CASSLFMEGGDGYTF. CDR3 bases: TGTGCCAGCAGCTTATTCATGGAGGGTGGGGATGGCTACACCTTC. V gene TRBV11-2 combines with J gene TRBJ1-2; D is ambiguous. V was pared by 2 bases and J by 6 bases, with 16 bases between. CDR3 size: 15 residues. Germline V gives CDR1 SGHAT, CDR2 FQNNGV.

This clone was observed once. The rearrangement joins TRBV11-2 to TRBJ2-1, with 7 bases matching TRBD1. The ends lost 5 bases at V and 8 bases at J; junction bases unmatched: 6. The length of the CDR3 is 13 residues. The germline V gene has CDR1 SGHAT and CDR2 FQNNGV. For the CDR3, the DNA is TGTGCCAGCAGCGCCAGCACAGGGGATGAGCAGTTCTTC. Protein: CASSASTGDEQFF. The complete variable domain, with remaining parts taken from reference TRBV11-2 and TRBJ2-1, reads EAGVAQSPRYKIIEKRQSVAFWCNPISGHATLYWYQQILGQGPKLLIQFQNNGVVDDSQLPKDRFSAERLKGVDSTLKIQPAKLEDSAVYLCASSASTGDEQFFGPGTRLTVL.

V and J are TRBV2 and TRBJ2-1, with D maybe TRBD2 (5 bases). V lost 6 bases, J lost 0 bases, and 15 bases lay in between. Germline CDR1 is SNHLY and CDR2 is FYNNEI. This CDR3 is 16 amino acids long. In DNA, the CDR3 is TGTGCCAGCAGCACGGACGGGGTTGTCTCCTACAATGAGCAGTTCTTC. Translating gives CASSTDGVVSYNEQFF.

V usage is TRBV30 and J usage is TRBJ2-1, with 9 bases lining up with TRBD1. The V and J ends lost 4 bases and 4 bases, in that order; junction bases with no gene match: 11. In germline, CDR1 is GTSNPN, CDR2 SVGIG (reference sequence). This CDR3 region has 16 residues. The CDR3 is CAWTNTRDRVYNEQFF. The CDR3 DNA is TGTGCCTGGACAAATACCCGGGACAGGGTTTACAATGAGCAGTTCTTC.

The chain combines TRBV7-8 with TRBJ2-7, with D perhaps matching TRBD2 (6 bases). Germline V gene lookup returns CDR1 SGHVS and CDR2 FQNEAQ. Trimming took off 3 bases at V and 4 bases at J, with 13 bases between the two ends. The CDR3 runs to 14 residues. This CDR3 is CASSLGGDSYEQYF. For the CDR3, the DNA is TGTGCCAGCAGCTTGGGGGGAGACTCTTACGAGCAGTACTTC.

The rearrangement links TRBV7-8 to TRBJ2-2; 9 nucleotides agree with TRBD2. The CDR3 contains 16 residues. V was clipped by 5 bases and J by 4 bases; unmatched bases: 8. The germline V gene encodes CDR1 SGHVS and CDR2 FQNEAQ. As DNA, the CDR3 is TGTGCCAGCAGCCTAGGCGGGAGGGCCGGCACCGGGGAGCTGTTTTTT. Translated, it gives CASSLGGRAGTGELFF. The variable domain in full, completed from reference TRBV7-8 and TRBJ2-2, reads GAGVSQSPRYKVAKRGQDVALRCDPISGHVSLFWYQQALGQGPEFLTYFQNEAQLDKSGLPSDRFFAERPEGSVSTLKIQRTQQEDSAVYLCASSLGGRAGTGELFFGEGSRLTVL.

This clone was seen just once. This chain joins TRBV29-1 and TRBJ2-1, with 10 bases lining up with TRBD2. CDR3 length equals 12 residues. Germline V gene data show CDR1 as SQVTM and CDR2 as ANQGSEA. V lost 7 bases, J lost 13 bases, and 10 bases stayed unmatched. The CDR3: CSGLAGAADQFF. CDR3 in DNA: TGCAGCGGTCTAGCGGGAGCGGCGGATCAGTTCTTC.

This clone was counted once. The CDR3 sequence is CASSARQGKETQYF. The CDR3, as DNA: TGTGCCAGCAGTGCCCGACAGGGAAAAGAGACCCAGTACTTC. The V gene is TRBV27, the J gene TRBJ2-5; 7 positions match TRBD1. Trimming cost V 5 bases and J 3 bases; bases outside gene matches: 6. Germline loops: CDR1 MNHEY, CDR2 SMNVEV (reference sequence). This CDR3 is built from 14 residues.

V and J are TRBV5-5 and TRBJ1-4; D is unclear. CDR3 size: 14 residues. Trimming shortened V by 2 bases and J by 5 bases, and 10 bases separated the two germline ends. Germline V gives CDR1 SGHKS, CDR2 YYEKEE (reference sequence). The CDR3 spells CASSLWGTNEKLFF. The DNA for the CDR3 is TGTGCCAGCAGCTTATGGGGTACAAATGAAAAACTGTTTTTT. The whole variable domain, remainder taken from reference TRBV5-5 and TRBJ1-4, is DAGVTQSPTHLIKTRGQQVTLRCSPISGHKSVSWYQQVLGQGPQFIFQYYEKEERGRGNFPDRFSARQFPNYSSELNVNALLLGDSALYLCASSLWGTNEKLFFGSGTQLSVL.

The genes are TRBV2 and TRBJ1-1; TRBD1 matches at 8 bases. This CDR3 region has 13 residues. CDR1 is SNHLY and CDR2 is FYNNEI in the germline V gene. The ends lost 8 bases at V and 1 base at J; junction bases unmatched: 3. For the CDR3, the DNA is TGTGCCAGCCTGGACAGGGCGAACACTGAAGCTTTCTTT. Amino acid sequence: CASLDRANTEAFF. The full variable domain, its missing parts supplied by reference TRBV2 and TRBJ1-1, is EPEVTQTPSHQVTQMGQEVILRCVPISNHLYFYWYRQILGQKVEFLVSFYNNEISEKSEIFDDQFSVERPDGSNFTLKIRSTKLEDSAMYFCASLDRANTEAFFGQGTRLTVV.

V and J are TRBV7-7 and TRBJ2-1, with D possibly matching TRBD1 (5 bases). Deletions cut 2 bases from V and 7 bases from J, with 12 bases between. Germline lookup yields CDR1 SSHAT and CDR2 FNYEAQ (reference sequence). This CDR3 spans 14 amino acids. DNA for the CDR3: TGTGCCAGCAGCTTATGGGGCGTGGATAATGAGCAGTTCTTC. Translation gives CASSLWGVDNEQFF.

J is TRBJ1-2 and V is TRBV5-5; no reliable D call. The CDR3 has 15 residues. The germline gives CDR1 SGHKS, CDR2 YYEKEE (reference sequence). V was clipped by 0 bases and J by 3 bases, with 12 bases between them. DNA for the CDR3: TGTGCCAGCAGCTTGGGGTGGACTGCGGACTATGGCTACACCTTC. It yields the protein CASSLGWTADYGYTF.

The chain is built from TRBV30 and TRBJ1-1, with D uncertain. This CDR3 contains 12 residues. V lost 0 bases and J 7 bases, leaving 9 bases between the germline ends. CDR1 GTSNPN and CDR2 SVGIG come from the germline V gene (reference sequence). The CDR3 region has the DNA TGTGCCTGGAGTGTACTTGGAAATGAAGCTTTCTTT. It codes for CAWSVLGNEAFF.

The table lists this clone with a count of one. The V call is TRBV27, the J call TRBJ2-7; TRBD1 matches 9 bases. The V gene's germline CDR1 is MNHEY and CDR2 SMNVEV (reference sequence). Losses at the gene ends were 2 bases for V and 6 bases for J; bases not matched to a gene: 5. The CDR3 length is 14 residues. The CDR3 reads CASSLDRGGFEQYF. The CDR3 DNA follows: TGTGCCAGCAGTTTAGACAGGGGGGGGTTCGAGCAGTACTTC.

The chain employs TRBV30 and TRBJ2-5; 7 bases fit TRBD1. This CDR3 region has 13 residues. Trimming removed 3 bases from V and 7 bases from J; junction bases left unmatched: 8. The germline gives CDR1 GTSNPN, CDR2 SVGIG (reference sequence). Written as DNA, the CDR3 is TGTGCCTGGAGGGGGGACAGCTCATGGACCCAGTACTTC. This encodes CAWRGDSSWTQYF.

This clone was recorded once. The chain joins TRBV9 to TRBJ2-4; 9 bases match TRBD2. Germline values: CDR1 SGDLS, CDR2 YYNGEE. This CDR3 has 18 residues. The J segment lost 0 bases and the V segment lost 3 bases, leaving 10 bases of the junction unmatched. CDR3 coding DNA: TGTGCCAGCAGCGCCCCTCGGCAGCGGGAGGAAGCCAAAAACATTCAGTACTTC. Its protein product is CASSAPRQREEAKNIQYF.

J is TRBJ2-3 and V is TRBV19; D not certain. This CDR3 has 15 amino acids. Trimming took 3 bases from V and 2 from J, leaving 12 bases between them. Germline V lookup: CDR1 LNHDA, CDR2 SQIVND (reference sequence). The chain's CDR3 is CASSIYAGTTDTQYF. The CDR3 DNA reads TGTGCCAGTAGTATTTACGCAGGCACCACAGATACGCAGTATTTT. Full variable domain (remainder filled in from reference TRBV19 and TRBJ2-3): DGGITQSPKYLFRKEGQNVTLSCEQNLNHDAMYWYRQDPGQGLRLIYYSQIVNDFQKGDIAEGYSVSREKKESFPLTVTSAQKNPTAFYLCASSIYAGTTDTQYFGPGTRLTVL.

This clone is a singleton in its sample. J is TRBJ2-3 and V is TRBV4-1; a weak D match, TRBD1 (6 bases). CDR3 size: 15 residues. From germline, CDR1 is MGHRA and CDR2 YSYEKL. V was shortened by 3 bases and J by 0 bases, with 10 bases between the two germline ends. CDR3 nucleotides: TGCGCCAGCAGCCATTCAGGGGCTAGCACAGATACGCAGTATTTT. Protein sequence: CASSHSGASTDTQYF.

The chain carries TRBV28 and TRBJ1-4; TRBD1 matches 7 bases. This CDR3 has 15 residues. Germline lookup yields CDR1 MDHEN and CDR2 SYDVKM. V lost 5 bases and J lost 8; bases outside the gene matches: 11. The CDR3 here is CASSPTGRWGEKLFF. DNA of the CDR3: TGTGCCAGCAGTCCGACAGGGAGGTGGGGCGAAAAACTGTTTTTT.

This clone was picked up many times. This chain joins TRBV5-1 and TRBJ1-1; D unresolved. The CDR3 runs to 16 residues. Trimming cost V 0 bases and J 0 bases, with 12 bases left between them. Germline CDR1 and CDR2: SGHRS and YFSETQ. The CDR3 DNA follows: TGCGCCAGCAGCTTGGGGCGGGTTTTACTGAACACTGAAGCTTTCTTT. It is translated as CASSLGRVLLNTEAFF.

The chain recombines TRBV7-9 with TRBJ2-7; either TRBD1 or TRBD2 may fit D (5 bases each). The germline V gene encodes CDR1 SEHNR and CDR2 FQNEAQ (reference sequence). V shed 3 bases and J shed 2 bases, with 20 bases lying between them. The CDR3 extends over 17 amino acids. The CDR3 sequence: CASSFNPGPLRAYEQYF. The CDR3 nucleotides read TGTGCCAGCAGCTTCAACCCGGGACCCCTGAGGGCCTACGAGCAGTACTTC.

The V and J genes are TRBV5-5 and TRBJ1-3; D remains unclear. Trimming removed 2 bases at V and 0 bases at J, with 12 bases between. Germline CDR1 SGHKS, CDR2 YYEKEE (reference sequence). This CDR3 has 16 residues. CDR3: CASSFLGRDSGNTIYF. The CDR3 DNA follows: TGTGCCAGCAGCTTCCTAGGACGAGACTCTGGAAACACCATATATTTT.

This chain connects TRBV7-2 to TRBJ2-1, with TRBD2 identical over 9 bases. This CDR3 spans 17 amino acids. J lost 10 bases, V lost 4 bases, and 17 bases had no gene match. Per germline, CDR1 SGHTA and CDR2 FQGNSA. The CDR3 loop is CASSSRDRLAEAREQFF. The CDR3 bases are TGTGCCAGCAGCTCACGAGACCGACTAGCGGAGGCGCGGGAGCAGTTCTTC. Full variable domain (missing parts from reference TRBV7-2 and TRBJ2-1): GAGVSQSPSNKVTEKGKDVELRCDPISGHTALYWYRQSLGQGLEFLIYFQGNSAPDKSGLPSDRFSAERTGGSVSTLTIQRTQQEDSAVYLCASSSRDRLAEAREQFFGPGTRLTVL.